A selection of T cell receptor beta chains follows, all from one sample in a study of T-cell memory formation after mild COVID-19. TCRdb re-called the 5' RACE reads through MiXCR, storing one row per CDR3 protein. This sample has some 50,000 distinct CDR3 sequences, with 25% to 35% found just once. The source material was PBMCs or a T cell subset sorted from them (not recorded which). The receptor set was obtained from a man aged 18 to 35 who had mild COVID-19 (a few samples of this study predate the infection). Cell type and time point are not known. The CDR3 runs from the conserved cysteine through the conserved F or W. A D gene is named only where the DNA matches it firmly. Where a row states a size, it is once, few, many or the class of an expanded clone; other rows omit it.

V gene	J gene	clone size	D gene	CDR3 DNA	CDR3 protein
TRBV15	TRBJ2-7	NA	NA	TGTGCCACCAGCAGAGACGGCGGCGCCTACGAGCAGTACTTC	CATSRDGGAYEQYF
TRBV7-2	TRBJ2-5	once	TRBD2	TGTGCCAGCAGCACCGACGGGGGGTACGAGACCCAGTACTTC	CASSTDGGYETQYF
TRBV21-1	TRBJ2-5	NA	NA	TGTGCCAGCAGCAAAAAGGGGAGGCTGGGAGAGACCCAGTACTTC	CASSKKGRLGETQYF
TRBV7-2	TRBJ2-5	once	TRBD2	TGTGCCAGCCGCAATGGACTAGCGGGGGGAGAGACCCAGTACTTC	CASRNGLAGGETQYF
TRBV20-1	TRBJ2-2	few	TRBD1	TGCAGTGCTTGGGACAGGGGCACCGGGGAGCTGTTTTTT	CSAWDRGTGELFF
TRBV4-1	TRBJ2-2	few	TRBD2	TGCGCCAGCAGCGCCGGGACTATGAACACCGGGGAGCTGTTTTTT	CASSAGTMNTGELFF
TRBV11-3	TRBJ2-1	few	NA	TGTGCCAGCAGCTTACCCCCCTACAATGAGCAGTTCTTC	CASSLPPYNEQFF
TRBV7-3	TRBJ2-6	NA	NA	TGTGCCAGCAGCCTGGATGATGGGGCCAACGTCCTGACTTTC	CASSLDDGANVLTF
TRBV6-6	TRBJ2-1	NA	NA	TGTGCCAGCAGTCTGATGAGTTCCCCGAGGTACGATGAGCAGTTCTTC	CASSLMSSPRYDEQFF
TRBV6-2/TRBV6-3	TRBJ1-2	once	NA	TGTGCCAGCAGTTATCCCGGGAGGGACACCTTC	CASSYPGRDTF
TRBV12-3/TRBV12-4	TRBJ2-1	few	NA	TGTGCCAGCAGCCCGAACACCGTTGAGCAGTTCTTC	CASSPNTVEQFF
TRBV7-7	TRBJ2-3	NA	NA	TGTGCCAGCAGCCGACTAGGTCCAGATACGCAGTATTTT	CASSRLGPDTQYF
TRBV3-1	TRBJ2-3	few	TRBD2	TGTGCCAGCAGCCAAGAGGGCGGGGGGCACACAGATACGCAGTATTTT	CASSQEGGGHTDTQYF
TRBV11-2	TRBJ2-7	few	NA	TGTGCCAGCAGCTCCACTCGGACGGCCACCTACGAGCAGTACTTC	CASSSTRTATYEQYF
TRBV15	TRBJ2-3	NA	NA	TGTGCCACCAGCAGAGATCGTCGGATACTGTCCACAGATACGCAGTATTTT	CATSRDRRILSTDTQYF